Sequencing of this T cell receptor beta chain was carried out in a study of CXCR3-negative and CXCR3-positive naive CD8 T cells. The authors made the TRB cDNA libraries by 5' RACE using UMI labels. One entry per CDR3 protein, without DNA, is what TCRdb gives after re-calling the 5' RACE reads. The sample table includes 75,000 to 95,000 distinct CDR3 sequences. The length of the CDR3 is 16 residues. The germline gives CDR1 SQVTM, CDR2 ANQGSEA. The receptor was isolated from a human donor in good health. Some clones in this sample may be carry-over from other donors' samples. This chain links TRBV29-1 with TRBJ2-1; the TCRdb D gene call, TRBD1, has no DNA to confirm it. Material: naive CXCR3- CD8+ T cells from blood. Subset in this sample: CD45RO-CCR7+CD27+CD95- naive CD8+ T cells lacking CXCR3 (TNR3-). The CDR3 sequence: CSVFRTGAVSYNEQFF.